The 10 T cell receptor beta chains below were found in one sample sequenced in a study of beta chain features in type 1 diabetes. Sequencing targeted expressed TCRB transcripts, as all isolated RNA had been reverse transcribed. Sequenced by immunoSEQ multiplex PCR; TCRdb stores in-frame clones only, minus some. The data show about 410,000 clones, approximately 14% seen once. The sample taken for sequencing was naive CD4+ T cells from blood. Receptor source: a man younger than 45 in good health.

The chain couples TRBV4-3 to TRBJ2-2; TRBD2 matches at 9 bases. With V trimmed by 4 bases and J by 4 bases, 4 bases remained unmatched. Germline CDR1 and CDR2: LGHNA and YSLEER. This CDR3 spans 15 amino acids. The chain's CDR3 is CASSPRTSATGELFF. The CDR3 DNA reads as TGCGCCAGCAGCCCCCGGACTAGCGCCACCGGGGAGCTGTTTTTT.

The rearrangement uses TRBV29-1 and TRBJ1-2; D is ambiguous. The length of the CDR3 is 15 residues. V lost 5 bases and J lost 4, with 20 bases in between. CDR1 SQVTM and CDR2 ANQGSEA come from the germline V gene. The chain's CDR3 is CSVRPLEGVGYGYTF. CDR3 coding DNA: TGCAGCGTTCGGCCCCTGGAGGGCGTCGGCTATGGCTACACCTTC.

This clone has more than one count but fewer than ten. The chain couples TRBV4-1 to TRBJ2-3; 9 positions agree with TRBD2. From germline, CDR1 is MGHRA and CDR2 YSYEKL. V gave up 10 bases and J gave up 3 bases; unmatched junction bases: 11. The CDR3 has 15 amino acids. The CDR3 region is CATAGAGGPTDTQYF. CDR3 sequence (DNA): TGCGCCACCGCAGGCGCGGGAGGGCCGACAGATACGCAGTATTTT.

This chain uses TRBV25-1 with TRBJ2-3, with 8 bases lining up with TRBD1. The V and J ends lost 3 bases and 3 bases, in that order; junction bases with no gene match: 5. This CDR3 comprises 15 residues. The germline CDR1 and CDR2 sequences are MGHDK and SYGVNS. The chain's CDR3 is CASSDTGGKTDTQYF. CDR3 nucleotide sequence: TGTGCCAGCAGTGATACAGGGGGGAAAACAGATACGCAGTATTTT.

This clone was observed a few times. This rearrangement joins TRBV18 to TRBJ1-4; no firm D call. The germline V gene encodes CDR1 KGHSH and CDR2 LQKENI. The CDR3 spans 15 residues. V dropped 2 bases and J dropped 7 bases, with 14 bases sitting between them. This chain's CDR3 is CASSPKLRRGEKLFF. The CDR3 region has the DNA TGTGCCAGCTCACCAAAGCTCCGGCGGGGTGAAAAACTGTTTTTT.

This clone has only a few counts. The J gene is TRBJ2-1, the V gene TRBV7-2; no clear D. The CDR3 length is 13 residues. Germline V gene data show CDR1 as SGHTA and CDR2 as FQGNSA. V dropped 5 bases and J dropped 5 bases, with 10 bases sitting between them. CDR3 sequence reads: CASSPRTNNEQFF. CDR3 DNA: TGTGCCAGCAGCCCGCGGACGAACAATGAGCAGTTCTTC. Based on the CDR3 plus reference TRBV7-2 and TRBJ2-1, the full variable domain is GAGVSQSPSNKVTEKGKDVELRCDPISGHTALYWYRQSLGQGLEFLIYFQGNSAPDKSGLPSDRFSAERTGGSVSTLTIQRTQQEDSAVYLCASSPRTNNEQFFGPGTRLTVL.

This clone was picked up many times. The chain joins TRBV7-9 to TRBJ2-5; tentatively, D is TRBD2 (6 bases). The CDR3 runs 14 residues. V lost 5 bases and J 5 bases, leaving 15 bases between the germline ends. The germline V gene has CDR1 SEHNR and CDR2 FQNEAQ (reference sequence). The CDR3 DNA reads as TGTGCCAGCAGCCTCCCTCGGGAGAGGGAGACCCAGTACTTC. This gives the protein CASSLPRERETQYF.

A few counts support this clone. J is TRBJ1-5 and V is TRBV30; D not certain. Trimming took 5 bases from V and 9 from J, leaving 17 bases between them. The CDR3 has 13 residues. Germline V gives CDR1 GTSNPN, CDR2 SVGIG (reference sequence). The chain's CDR3 is CAWADGSHGPQHF. CDR3 sequence (DNA): TGTGCCTGGGCGGACGGGTCGCATGGGCCCCAGCATTTT.

V is TRBV4-3 and J is TRBJ2-1; 9 bases are a match to TRBD2. This CDR3 is built from 19 residues. Germline V gene lookup returns CDR1 LGHNA and CDR2 YSLEER. V was pared by 0 bases and J by 3 bases, with 12 bases of the junction left unmatched. The CDR3: CASSQERAGGSHYYNEQFF. The CDR3 DNA is TGCGCCAGCAGCCAAGAGAGAGCGGGAGGATCACATTACTACAATGAGCAGTTCTTC.

V is TRBV7-9 and J is TRBJ2-1; possibly TRBD1 for D (6 bases). CDR1 and CDR2 from the germline V gene are SEHNR and FQNEAQ (reference sequence). The CDR3 contains 13 residues. Trimming took off 4 bases at V and 7 bases at J, with 11 bases between the two ends. This chain's CDR3 is CASSSRRGNEQFF. The CDR3 DNA sequence: TGTGCCAGCAGCTCCCGTAGGGGGAATGAGCAGTTCTTC.